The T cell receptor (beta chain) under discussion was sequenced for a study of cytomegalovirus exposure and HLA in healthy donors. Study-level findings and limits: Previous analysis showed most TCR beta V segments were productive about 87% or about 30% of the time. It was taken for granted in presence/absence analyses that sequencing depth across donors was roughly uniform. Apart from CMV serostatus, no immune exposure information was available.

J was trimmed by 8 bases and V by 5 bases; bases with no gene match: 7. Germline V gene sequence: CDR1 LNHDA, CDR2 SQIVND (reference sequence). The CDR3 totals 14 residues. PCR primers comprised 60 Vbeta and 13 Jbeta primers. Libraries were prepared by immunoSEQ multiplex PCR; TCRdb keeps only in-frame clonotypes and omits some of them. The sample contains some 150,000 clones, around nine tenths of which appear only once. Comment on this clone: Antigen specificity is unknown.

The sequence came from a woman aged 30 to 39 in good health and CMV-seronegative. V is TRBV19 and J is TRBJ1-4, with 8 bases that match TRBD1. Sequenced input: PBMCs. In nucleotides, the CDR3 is TGTGCCAGTAGTCTCGACAGGGGAAGGGAAAAACTGTTTTTT. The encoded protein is CASSLDRGREKLFF.